The source of this T cell receptor beta chain is a study of PD-L1 blockade in urothelial cancer. In the study overall: Study patients had been treated with 0 to 3 previous chemotherapy regimens. The researchers analyzed blood 3 weeks (second dose) and 6 weeks after treatment start. Per blood sample, T cells had a median of roughly 150,000. Study findings and constraints: Pretreatment clonality of the blood TCR repertoire below the median was predictive of superior survival.

Sequenced by immunoSEQ multiplex PCR; TCRdb stores in-frame clones only, minus some. This table holds some 50,000 clones, about 85% found once. A word on this clone: The antigen is unknown.

Unmatched junction bases numbered 7, after V lost 4 bases and J lost 8 bases. The length of the CDR3 is 14 residues. In germline, CDR1 is LGHNA, CDR2 YSLEER. The time point: peripheral blood 6 weeks after treatment start. The clonotype comes from a man aged 45 to 65 with urothelial cancer. Source: PBMCs, taken around atezolizumab (anti-PD-L1) treatment. The V and J genes are TRBV4-3 and TRBJ2-4, with 8 bases identical to TRBD1. DNA of the CDR3: TGCGCCAGCAGCCTCGGACAGGGTGGGCACATTCAGTACTTC. It yields the protein CASSLGQGGHIQYF.